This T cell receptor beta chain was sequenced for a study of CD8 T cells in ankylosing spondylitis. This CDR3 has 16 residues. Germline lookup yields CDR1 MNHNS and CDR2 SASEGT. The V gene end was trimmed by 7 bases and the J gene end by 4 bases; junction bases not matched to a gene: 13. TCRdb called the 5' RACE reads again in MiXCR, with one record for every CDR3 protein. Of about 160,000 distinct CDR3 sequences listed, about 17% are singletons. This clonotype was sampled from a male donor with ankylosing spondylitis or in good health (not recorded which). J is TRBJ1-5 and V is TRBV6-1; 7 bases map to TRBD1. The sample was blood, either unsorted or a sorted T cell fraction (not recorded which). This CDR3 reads CASKGFGQVPNQPQHF. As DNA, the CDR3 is TGTGCCAGCAAGGGATTTGGACAGGTGCCTAATCAGCCCCAGCATTTT.